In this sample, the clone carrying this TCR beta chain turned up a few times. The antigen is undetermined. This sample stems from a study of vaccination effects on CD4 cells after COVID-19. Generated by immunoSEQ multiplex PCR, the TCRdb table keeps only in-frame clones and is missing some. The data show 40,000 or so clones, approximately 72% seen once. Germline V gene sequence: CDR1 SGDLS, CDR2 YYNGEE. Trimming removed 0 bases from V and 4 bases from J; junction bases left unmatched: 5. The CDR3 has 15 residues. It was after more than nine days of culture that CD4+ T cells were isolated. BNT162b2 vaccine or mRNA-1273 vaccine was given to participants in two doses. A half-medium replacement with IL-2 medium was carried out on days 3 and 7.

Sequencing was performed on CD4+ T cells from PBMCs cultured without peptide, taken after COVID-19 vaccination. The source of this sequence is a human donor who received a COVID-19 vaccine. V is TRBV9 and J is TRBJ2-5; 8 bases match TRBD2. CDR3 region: CASSVGSGRGETQYF. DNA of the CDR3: TGTGCCAGCAGCGTAGGATCCGGGAGGGGAGAGACCCAGTACTTC.